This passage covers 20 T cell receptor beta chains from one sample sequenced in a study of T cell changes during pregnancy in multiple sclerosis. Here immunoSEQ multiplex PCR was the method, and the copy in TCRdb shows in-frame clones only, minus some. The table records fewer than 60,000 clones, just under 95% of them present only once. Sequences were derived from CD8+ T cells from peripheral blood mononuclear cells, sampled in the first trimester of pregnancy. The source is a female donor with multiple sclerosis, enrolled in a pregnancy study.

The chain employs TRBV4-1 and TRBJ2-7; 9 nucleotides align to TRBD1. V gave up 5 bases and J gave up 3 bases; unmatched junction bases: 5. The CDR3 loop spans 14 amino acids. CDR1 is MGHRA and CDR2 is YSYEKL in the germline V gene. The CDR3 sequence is CASSSTGGSYEQYF. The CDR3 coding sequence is TGCGCCAGCAGCTCTACAGGGGGCAGCTACGAGCAGTACTTC.

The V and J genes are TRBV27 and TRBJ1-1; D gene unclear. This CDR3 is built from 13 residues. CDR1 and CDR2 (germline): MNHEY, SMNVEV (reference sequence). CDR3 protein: CGRVRKRNTEAFF. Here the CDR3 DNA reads TGTGGGAGGGTAAGGAAGCGGAACACTGAAGCTTTCTTT.

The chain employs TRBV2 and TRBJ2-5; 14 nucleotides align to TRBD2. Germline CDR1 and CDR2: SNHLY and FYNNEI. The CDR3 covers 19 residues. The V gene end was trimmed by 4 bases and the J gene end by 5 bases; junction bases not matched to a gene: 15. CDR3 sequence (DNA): TGTGCCAGCAGTGTCCATGCGGGACTAGCGGGAGTGGGGGGGGAGACCCAGTACTTC. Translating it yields CASSVHAGLAGVGGETQYF.

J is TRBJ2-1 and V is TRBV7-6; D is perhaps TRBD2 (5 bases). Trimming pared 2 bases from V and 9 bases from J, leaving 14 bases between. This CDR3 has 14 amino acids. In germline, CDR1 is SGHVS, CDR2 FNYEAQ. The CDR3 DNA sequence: TGTGCCAGCAGCTTATACGGGTCGAGCGGTGAGCAGTTCTTC. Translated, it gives CASSLYGSSGEQFF.

CDR3 bases: TGTGCCAGCAGTGATGTAGCGGGAGTGCAAGAGACCCAGTACTTC. Protein sequence: CASSDVAGVQETQYF. The chain recombines TRBV6-1 with TRBJ2-5; the match to TRBD2 covers 9 bases. After removal of 3 bases from V and 2 bases from J, the junction contained 4 bases not matched to a gene. CDR1 MNHNS and CDR2 SASEGT come from the germline V gene. CDR3 length equals 15 residues.

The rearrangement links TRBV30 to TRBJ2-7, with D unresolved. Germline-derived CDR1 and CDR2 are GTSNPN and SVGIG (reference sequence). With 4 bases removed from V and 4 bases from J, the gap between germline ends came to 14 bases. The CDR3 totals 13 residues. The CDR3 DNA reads TGTGCCTGGAACCGAGACATCCCGTACGAGCAGTACTTC. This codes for CAWNRDIPYEQYF.

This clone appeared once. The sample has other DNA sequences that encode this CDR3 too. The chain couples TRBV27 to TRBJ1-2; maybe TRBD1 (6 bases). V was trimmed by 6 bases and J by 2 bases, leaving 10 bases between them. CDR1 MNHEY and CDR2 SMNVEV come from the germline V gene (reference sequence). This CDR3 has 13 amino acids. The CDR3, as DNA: TGTGCCAGCAGAGGAACAGGGAACTATGGCTACACCTTC. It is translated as CASRGTGNYGYTF.

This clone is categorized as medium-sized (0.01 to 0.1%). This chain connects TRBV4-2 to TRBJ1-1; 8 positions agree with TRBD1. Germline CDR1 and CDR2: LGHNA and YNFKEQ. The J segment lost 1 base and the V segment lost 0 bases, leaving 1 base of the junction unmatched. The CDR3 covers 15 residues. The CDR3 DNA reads TGTGCCAGCAGCCAAGATGGGACAGGGAACACTGAAGCTTTCTTT. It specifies CASSQDGTGNTEAFF.

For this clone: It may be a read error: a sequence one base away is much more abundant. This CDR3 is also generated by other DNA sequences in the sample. The CDR3 bases are TGTGCCAGCAGGGGACAGATGAACACTGAAGCTTTCTTT. This translates into CASRGQMNTEAFF. The chain couples TRBV27 to TRBJ1-1; 7 nucleotides match TRBD1. The CDR3 has 13 amino acids. The V and J ends lost 6 bases and 0 bases, in that order; junction bases with no gene match: 1. Germline V gives CDR1 MNHEY, CDR2 SMNVEV (reference sequence).

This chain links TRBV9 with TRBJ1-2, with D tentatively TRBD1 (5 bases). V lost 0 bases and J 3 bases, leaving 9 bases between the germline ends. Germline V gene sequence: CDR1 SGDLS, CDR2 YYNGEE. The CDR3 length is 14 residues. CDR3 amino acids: CASSVATQDYGYTF. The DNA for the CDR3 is TGTGCCAGCAGCGTAGCTACACAGGACTATGGCTACACCTTC.

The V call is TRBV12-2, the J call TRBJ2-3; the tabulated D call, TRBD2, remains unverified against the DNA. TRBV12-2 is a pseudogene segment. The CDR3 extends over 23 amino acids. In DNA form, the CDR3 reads TGTGCAAGTCGCTTAGAAGGACACCCGGGACTAGCGGGACCTTTAATAGCTTCGGATACGCAGTATTTT. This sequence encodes CASRLEGHPGLAGPLIASDTQYF.

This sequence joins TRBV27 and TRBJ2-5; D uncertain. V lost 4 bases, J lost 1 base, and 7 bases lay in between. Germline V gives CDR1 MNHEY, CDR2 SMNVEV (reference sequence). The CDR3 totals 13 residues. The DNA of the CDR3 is TGTGCCAGCAGTTCCCCCCTCCAAGAGACCCAGTACTTC. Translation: CASSSPLQETQYF.

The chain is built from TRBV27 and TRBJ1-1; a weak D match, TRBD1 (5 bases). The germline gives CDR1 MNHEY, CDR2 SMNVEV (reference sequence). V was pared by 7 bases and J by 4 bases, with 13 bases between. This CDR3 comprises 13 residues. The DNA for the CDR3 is TGTGCCAGCAAGGCGGGGCGCCGCACTGAAGCTTTCTTT. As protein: CASKAGRRTEAFF.

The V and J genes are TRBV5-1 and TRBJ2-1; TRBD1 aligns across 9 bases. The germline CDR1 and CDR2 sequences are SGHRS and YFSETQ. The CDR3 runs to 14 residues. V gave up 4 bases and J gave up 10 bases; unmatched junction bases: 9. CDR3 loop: CASSAGTGHEEQFF. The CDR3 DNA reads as TGCGCCAGCAGCGCCGGGACAGGGCACGAAGAGCAGTTCTTC.

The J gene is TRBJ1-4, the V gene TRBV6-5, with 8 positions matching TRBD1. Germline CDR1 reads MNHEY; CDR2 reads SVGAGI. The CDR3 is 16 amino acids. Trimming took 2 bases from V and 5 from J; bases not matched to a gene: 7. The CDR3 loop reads CASSYGQGPLNEKLFF. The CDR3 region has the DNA TGTGCCAGCAGTTACGGACAGGGACCATTAAATGAAAAACTGTTTTTT.

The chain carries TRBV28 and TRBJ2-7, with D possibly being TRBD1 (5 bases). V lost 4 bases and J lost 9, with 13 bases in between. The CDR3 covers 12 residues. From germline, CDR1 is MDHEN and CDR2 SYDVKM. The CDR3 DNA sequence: TGTGCCAGCAGTTCCCAGGGAAATGGGCAGTACTTC. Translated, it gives CASSSQGNGQYF.

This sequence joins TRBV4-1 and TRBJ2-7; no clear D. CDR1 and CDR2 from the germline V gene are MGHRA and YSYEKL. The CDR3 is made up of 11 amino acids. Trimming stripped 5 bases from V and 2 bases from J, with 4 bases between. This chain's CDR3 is CASSSAYEQYF. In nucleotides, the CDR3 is TGCGCCAGCAGCTCGGCCTACGAGCAGTACTTC.

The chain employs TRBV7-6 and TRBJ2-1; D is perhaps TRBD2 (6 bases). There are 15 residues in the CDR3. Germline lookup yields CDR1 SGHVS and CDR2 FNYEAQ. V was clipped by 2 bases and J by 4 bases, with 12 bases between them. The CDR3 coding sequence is TGTGCCAGCAGCTTACCTAGCGAGCGGTACAATGAGCAGTTCTTC. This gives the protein CASSLPSERYNEQFF.

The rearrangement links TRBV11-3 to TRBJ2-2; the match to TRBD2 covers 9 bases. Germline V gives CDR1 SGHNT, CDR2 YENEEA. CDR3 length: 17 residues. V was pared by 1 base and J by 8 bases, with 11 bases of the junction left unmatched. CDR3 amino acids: CASSLVVVAGVRGELFF. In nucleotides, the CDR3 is TGTGCCAGCAGCTTAGTCGTGGTAGCGGGAGTCAGGGGGGAGCTGTTTTTT.

The CDR3 DNA sequence: TGTGCCAGCAGACCCTCAGGGTTCGGGCCCGGGGAGCTGTTTTTT. This gives the protein CASRPSGFGPGELFF. The chain carries TRBV7-9 and TRBJ2-2; D perhaps matches TRBD1 (5 bases). The CDR3 has 15 residues. CDR1 and CDR2 (germline): SEHNR, FQNEAQ (reference sequence). V gave up 6 bases and J gave up 6 bases, with 17 bases separating them.